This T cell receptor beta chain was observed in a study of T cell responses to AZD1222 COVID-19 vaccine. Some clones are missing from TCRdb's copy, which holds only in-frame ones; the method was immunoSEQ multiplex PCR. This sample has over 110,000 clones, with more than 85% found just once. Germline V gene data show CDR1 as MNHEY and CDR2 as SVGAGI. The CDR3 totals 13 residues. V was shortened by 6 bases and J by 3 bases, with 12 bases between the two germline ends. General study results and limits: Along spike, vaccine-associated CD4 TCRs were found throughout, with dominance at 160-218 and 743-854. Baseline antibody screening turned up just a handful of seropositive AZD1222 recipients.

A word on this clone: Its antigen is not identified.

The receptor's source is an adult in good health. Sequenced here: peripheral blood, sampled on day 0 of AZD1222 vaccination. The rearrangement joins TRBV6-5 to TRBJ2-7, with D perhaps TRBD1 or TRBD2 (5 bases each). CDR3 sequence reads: CASSPGRFYEQYF. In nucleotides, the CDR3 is TGTGCCAGCAGCCCGGGACGGTTCTACGAGCAGTACTTC.